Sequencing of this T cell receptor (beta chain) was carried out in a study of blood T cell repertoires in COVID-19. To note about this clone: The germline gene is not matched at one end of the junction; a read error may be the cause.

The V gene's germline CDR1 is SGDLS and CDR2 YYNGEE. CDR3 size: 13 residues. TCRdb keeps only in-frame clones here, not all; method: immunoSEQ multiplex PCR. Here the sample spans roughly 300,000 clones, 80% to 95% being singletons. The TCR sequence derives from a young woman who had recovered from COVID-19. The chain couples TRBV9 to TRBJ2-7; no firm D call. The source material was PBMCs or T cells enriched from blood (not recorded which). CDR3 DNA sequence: TGTGCCAGCAGCGGGGCAGGCTCCCACGAGCAGTACTTC. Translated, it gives CASSGAGSHEQYF.